These 17 T cell receptor beta chains share one sample of origin, sequenced in a study of cytomegalovirus exposure and HLA in healthy donors. PCR amplification relied on 60 Vbeta primers (plus 13 Jbeta primers). Clones were read by immunoSEQ multiplex PCR, and TCRdb kept only the in-frame ones, dropping some. The sample contains some 120,000 clones, around 75% of which appear only once. The source material was PBMCs. These receptors came from a woman in her 50s in good health and CMV-seropositive.

The rearrangement joins TRBV9 to TRBJ2-2; the D gene is possibly TRBD2 (5 bases). The CDR3 runs to 14 residues. Germline V CDR1 and CDR2: SGDLS, YYNGEE. Trimming took off 0 bases at V and 7 bases at J, with 10 bases between the two ends. CDR3 sequence: CASSVVPGLGELFF. The CDR3 region has the DNA TGTGCCAGCAGCGTAGTACCTGGACTCGGGGAGCTGTTTTTT.

Only a few counts were recorded for this clone. The rearrangement links TRBV6-6 to TRBJ1-5; D unclear. Per germline, CDR1 MNHNY and CDR2 SVGAGI (reference sequence). The CDR3 has 13 residues. V was pared by 7 bases and J by 0 bases, with 7 bases between. The CDR3 is CASTQRSNQPQHF. The CDR3 coding sequence is TGTGCCAGCACCCAGCGTAGCAATCAGCCCCAGCATTTT.

This chain uses TRBV19 with TRBJ1-1, with 9 bases identical to TRBD1. Germline trimming cut 3 bases from V and 6 bases from J; bases unmatched to any gene: 20. Germline assignment: CDR1 LNHDA and CDR2 SQIVND (reference sequence). This CDR3 has 19 residues. The CDR3 bases are TGTGCCAGTAGTATCTCAAATAACAGGGGGCTGGTGCCTGAGGCTGAAGCTTTCTTT. Its protein product is CASSISNNRGLVPEAEAFF. Full variable domain (remainder filled in from reference TRBV19 and TRBJ1-1): DGGITQSPKYLFRKEGQNVTLSCEQNLNHDAMYWYRQDPGQGLRLIYYSQIVNDFQKGDIAEGYSVSREKKESFPLTVTSAQKNPTAFYLCASSISNNRGLVPEAEAFFGQGTRLTVV.

V is TRBV19 and J is TRBJ1-5; D ambiguous. The germline V gene has CDR1 LNHDA and CDR2 SQIVND (reference sequence). V shed 5 bases and J shed 7 bases, with 12 bases lying between them. The CDR3 is 13 amino acids. DNA for the CDR3: TGTGCCAGTAGTTCTCAGGTGGCCCAGCCCCAGCATTTT. It translates to CASSSQVAQPQHF.

This clone came up once. The CDR3 nucleotides read TGTGCCTGGAGTGTTGGCCGAACCTACGAGCAGTACTTC. This encodes CAWSVGRTYEQYF. The rearrangement links TRBV30 to TRBJ2-7; D remains ambiguous. CDR1 and CDR2 (germline): GTSNPN, SVGIG (reference sequence). V dropped 0 bases and J dropped 2 bases, with 8 bases sitting between them. The CDR3 consists of 13 residues.

This clone is a singleton in its sample. This sequence joins TRBV5-6 and TRBJ2-5; 14 nucleotides match TRBD2. J was trimmed by 5 bases and V by 4 bases; bases with no gene match: 16. This CDR3 spans 19 amino acids. CDR1 is SGHDT, CDR2 YYEEEE, per germline. The CDR3, as DNA: TGTGCCAGCAGCCTGGGACTAGCGGGGGTCGGTAGTCTGTGGGAGACCCAGTACTTC. It codes for CASSLGLAGVGSLWETQYF.

Notes on this clone: Different DNA sequences within this sample yield the same CDR3. The J gene is TRBJ2-1, the V gene TRBV29-1, with 7 bases that match TRBD1. The CDR3 loop spans 14 amino acids. V lost 4 bases and J lost 4; bases outside the gene matches: 7. The germline gives CDR1 SQVTM, CDR2 ANQGSEA. CDR3 sequence reads: CSVVGRQGYNEQFF. In DNA, the CDR3 is TGCAGCGTTGTGGGTAGACAGGGTTACAATGAGCAGTTCTTC.

V gene TRBV2 combines with J gene TRBJ2-3; no clear D. Trimming removed 3 bases from V and 4 bases from J, with 8 bases in between. CDR1 is SNHLY and CDR2 is FYNNEI in the germline V gene. The CDR3 has 13 residues. The CDR3 DNA reads TGTGCCAGCAGTGATGACCGGGCAGATACGCAGTATTTT. Its protein product is CASSDDRADTQYF.

This clone came up a few times. The genes are TRBV5-3 and TRBJ1-1; tentatively, D is TRBD1 (6 bases). TRBV5-3 is an ORF, and what it does is uncertain. The V and J ends lost 3 bases and 2 bases respectively, with 17 bases between them. This CDR3 has 16 amino acids. The CDR3 bases are TGTGCCAGAAGCTACCGGGACATGGTGGATAACACTGAAGCTTTCTTT. Its translation: CARSYRDMVDNTEAFF.

The chain employs TRBV5-4 and TRBJ2-3; TRBD2 aligns across 7 bases. This CDR3 region has 16 residues. The V gene's germline CDR1 is SGHNT and CDR2 YYREEE (reference sequence). J gave up 6 bases and V 1 base, and 11 bases lay outside the gene matches. The CDR3 region has the DNA TGTGCCAGCAGCTTGACTGCGGGGGAGGGCGGGGATACGCAGTATTTT. This codes for CASSLTAGEGGDTQYF.

V gene TRBV7-6 combines with J gene TRBJ2-7; 8 bases are shared with TRBD2. Germline V gives CDR1 SGHVS, CDR2 FNYEAQ. The CDR3 sequence is 15 residues long. V lost 4 bases to trimming and J lost 5 bases; unmatched junction nucleotides: 10. CDR3 residues: CASSSGGAVRDEQYF. CDR3 nucleotides: TGTGCCAGCAGCTCCGGGGGGGCCGTTCGCGACGAGCAGTACTTC.

The chain uses TRBV6-1 and TRBJ2-5; the D gene is possibly TRBD1 (5 bases). The CDR3 has 14 amino acids. Between the trimmed V and J ends, which lost 4 bases and 1 base, there was a span of 10 bases. Germline assignment: CDR1 MNHNS and CDR2 SASEGT. The CDR3 region has the DNA TGTGCCAGCAGTGTCCAAAGGGGCCAAGAGACCCAGTACTTC. Its protein product is CASSVQRGQETQYF.

There are a few counts of this clone. J is TRBJ1-5 and V is TRBV7-6; 7 nucleotides align to TRBD1. The length of the CDR3 is 16 residues. CDR1 SGHVS and CDR2 FNYEAQ come from the germline V gene. V lost 5 bases, J lost 0 bases, and 7 bases stayed unmatched. CDR3 protein: CASSPGTDYSNQPQHF. The CDR3 DNA is TGTGCCAGCAGCCCGGGGACAGACTATAGCAATCAGCCCCAGCATTTT.

CDR3 nucleotides: TGCGCCAGCAGCACCCGGACCGGGGAGTCCTACAATGAGCAGTTCTTC. As protein: CASSTRTGESYNEQFF. This chain links TRBV5-1 with TRBJ2-1; possible D gene TRBD2, 5 bases. V gave up 4 bases and J gave up 1 base, with 15 bases separating them. Germline V gene lookup returns CDR1 SGHRS and CDR2 YFSETQ. This CDR3 is 16 amino acids long.

DNA for the CDR3: TGTGCCAGCAGCAGCGGGAGACCCTACAATGAGCAGTTCTTC. Protein: CASSSGRPYNEQFF. The V gene is TRBV6-5, the J gene TRBJ2-1; 8 positions agree with TRBD2. V shed 6 bases, J shed 2 bases, and the junction held 3 bases outside the gene matches. The CDR3 has 14 residues. CDR1 MNHEY and CDR2 SVGAGI come from the germline V gene.

V is TRBV7-2 and J is TRBJ1-3; 7 nucleotides line up with TRBD1. CDR3 size: 14 residues. Germline assignment: CDR1 SGHTA and CDR2 FQGNSA. The V segment lost 2 bases and the J segment 3 bases; nucleotides outside the gene matches: 1. CDR3 sequence reads: CASSLWDSGNTIYF. The CDR3 nucleotides read TGTGCCAGCAGCTTATGGGACAGTGGAAACACCATATATTTT.

The chain uses TRBV30 and TRBJ2-3, with a possible D match to TRBD1 (6 bases). This CDR3 spans 13 amino acids. Trimming took off 2 bases at V and 5 bases at J, with 11 bases between the two ends. Germline-derived CDR1 and CDR2 are GTSNPN and SVGIG (reference sequence). The CDR3 bases are TGTGCCTGGAGTTTAGGGGGATTAGATACGCAGTATTTT. Amino acid sequence: CAWSLGGLDTQYF.